This T cell receptor beta chain was observed in a study of T cell changes during pregnancy in multiple sclerosis. Germline CDR1 is MNHEY and CDR2 is SMNVEV (reference sequence). V lost 10 bases to trimming and J lost 0 bases, with 22 bases between them. This CDR3 comprises 17 residues. Sequenced by immunoSEQ multiplex PCR; TCRdb stores in-frame clones only, minus some. Of 39,000 or so clones in the sample, 80% to 95% are singletons; the top ten hold approximately 0.38%. This sequence joins TRBV27 and TRBJ2-1; D might be TRBD2 (6 bases). The receptor was derived from a female donor in good health, enrolled as a control in a pregnancy study. The sample in question was CD4+ T cells from peripheral blood mononuclear cells, obtained after pregnancy. The CDR3 loop reads CATKRAQAGSSYNEQFF. The DNA for the CDR3 is TGTGCCACCAAGCGGGCCCAAGCGGGCAGCTCCTACAATGAGCAGTTCTTC.